Each of the 11 T cell receptor beta chains below was sequenced from the same sample in a study of shared clonotypes between healthy human individuals. Some clones are missing from TCRdb's copy, which holds only in-frame ones; the method was immunoSEQ multiplex PCR. The table includes roughly 2.2 million clones, more than 85% detected once. Sequencing used naive CD4+ T cells from PBMCs. The subset here: CD45RA+ positively selected. The origin of the receptors is a young man in good health. Some clones in this sample may be carry-over from other donors' samples.

As to this clone: Distinct nucleotide sequences in the sample also encode this CDR3. V usage is TRBV9 and J usage is TRBJ2-1, with D possibly called TRBD1 or TRBD2 (6 bases each). The CDR3 sequence is 14 residues long. V was pared by 0 bases and J by 9 bases, with 13 bases between. CDR1 is SGDLS and CDR2 is YYNGEE in the germline V gene. As DNA, the CDR3 is TGTGCCAGCAGCGTAGTTGGGGGGCTCGGTGAGCAGTTCTTC. This sequence encodes CASSVVGGLGEQFF.

The V gene is TRBV7-2, the J gene TRBJ2-2, with 7 bases lining up with TRBD2. Per germline, CDR1 SGHTA and CDR2 FQGNSA. Unmatched junction bases numbered 12, after V lost 1 base and J lost 7 bases. The CDR3 covers 17 residues. The DNA of the CDR3 is TGTGCCAGCAGCTTAGGCTCCACGGGAGGATTCGGCGGGGAGCTGTTTTTT. This encodes CASSLGSTGGFGGELFF.

The chain uses TRBV30 and TRBJ1-5; TRBD1 agrees at 7 bases. Germline V gives CDR1 GTSNPN, CDR2 SVGIG (reference sequence). The CDR3 runs 15 residues. Germline trimming cut 2 bases from V and 4 bases from J; bases unmatched to any gene: 8. The DNA of the CDR3 is TGTGCCTGGAGTTTGGGACAGTCACTAAATCAGCCCCAGCATTTT. This gives the protein CAWSLGQSLNQPQHF.

The chain couples TRBV5-5 to TRBJ1-4; D ambiguous. Deletions cut 0 bases from V and 8 bases from J, with 8 bases between. Germline values: CDR1 SGHKS, CDR2 YYEKEE (reference sequence). This CDR3 is 13 amino acids long. The CDR3, as DNA: TGTGCCAGCAGCTTGGGGGCTGAGGAAAAACTGTTTTTT. It translates to CASSLGAEEKLFF.

This chain connects TRBV5-4 to TRBJ2-3; 7 positions match TRBD2. The junction had 10 bases not matched to a gene; V was cut back by 0 bases and J by 0 bases. CDR1 and CDR2 from the germline V gene are SGHNT and YYREEE (reference sequence). This CDR3 is built from 18 residues. The DNA for the CDR3 is TGTGCCAGCAGCTTGGGGCGGGAGAGGGGCACTAGCACAGATACGCAGTATTTT. The encoded protein is CASSLGRERGTSTDTQYF. Looking up the rest from reference TRBV5-4 and TRBJ2-3 gives the full variable domain: ETGVTQSPTHLIKTRGQQVTLRCSSQSGHNTVSWYQQALGQGPQFIFQYYREEENGRGNFPPRFSGLQFPNYSSELNVNALELDDSALYLCASSLGRERGTSTDTQYFGPGTRLTVL.

Concerning this clone itself: This sample includes further DNA sequences coding for the same CDR3. The rearrangement links TRBV6-5 to TRBJ2-2; D may correspond to TRBD1 or TRBD2 (5 bases each). This CDR3 spans 15 amino acids. Looked up from germline, CDR1 is MNHEY and CDR2 is SVGAGI. Trimming stripped 6 bases from V and 4 bases from J, with 15 bases between. The CDR3 bases are TGTGCCAGCAGACCTCCGGGGCAGCTCACCGGGGAGCTGTTTTTT. This sequence encodes CASRPPGQLTGELFF.

This chain uses TRBV27 with TRBJ1-5; 8 bases map to TRBD1. The CDR3 is made up of 17 amino acids. Unmatched junction bases numbered 10, after V lost 6 bases and J lost 0 bases. The germline gives CDR1 MNHEY, CDR2 SMNVEV (reference sequence). The CDR3 sequence: CASSSRTGSYSNQPQHF. CDR3 DNA: TGTGCCAGCAGCTCAAGGACAGGGAGTTATAGCAATCAGCCCCAGCATTTT.

Points on this clone: Other DNA sequences in this sample translate to the same CDR3. The chain is built from TRBV29-1 and TRBJ2-3; D unclear. V dropped 3 bases and J dropped 1 base, with 5 bases sitting between them. The CDR3 spans 12 residues. Germline V lookup: CDR1 SQVTM, CDR2 ANQGSEA. CDR3 residues: CSVDRGTDTQYF. The CDR3, as DNA: TGCAGCGTTGACCGCGGCACAGATACGCAGTATTTT.

The V call is TRBV28, the J call TRBJ2-5; the match to TRBD1 covers 7 bases. CDR3 length equals 12 residues. Trimming took 6 bases from V and 5 from J; bases not matched to a gene: 3. From germline, CDR1 is MDHEN and CDR2 SYDVKM. The CDR3 loop reads CASRQGPETQYF. The CDR3 DNA reads TGTGCCAGCAGACAGGGGCCCGAGACCCAGTACTTC.

This chain joins TRBV6-5 and TRBJ1-3; D may be TRBD1 (5 bases). V was shortened by 4 bases and J by 5 bases, with 15 bases between the two germline ends. CDR1 and CDR2 from the germline V gene are MNHEY and SVGAGI. The CDR3 has 15 residues. This CDR3 reads CASSSRVQGRNTIYF. The CDR3 nucleotides read TGTGCCAGCAGTTCCAGGGTCCAAGGTAGAAACACCATATATTTT.

This clone occurred a few times. The CDR3 spells CASSASSGNQPQHF. For the CDR3, the DNA is TGTGCCAGCAGCGCCTCTTCAGGGAATCAGCCCCAGCATTTT. The V gene is TRBV2, the J gene TRBJ1-5; weak D call: TRBD1 (5 bases). Germline V gene lookup returns CDR1 SNHLY and CDR2 FYNNEI. CDR3 length: 14 residues. V lost 6 bases to trimming and J lost 4 bases, with 13 bases between them.